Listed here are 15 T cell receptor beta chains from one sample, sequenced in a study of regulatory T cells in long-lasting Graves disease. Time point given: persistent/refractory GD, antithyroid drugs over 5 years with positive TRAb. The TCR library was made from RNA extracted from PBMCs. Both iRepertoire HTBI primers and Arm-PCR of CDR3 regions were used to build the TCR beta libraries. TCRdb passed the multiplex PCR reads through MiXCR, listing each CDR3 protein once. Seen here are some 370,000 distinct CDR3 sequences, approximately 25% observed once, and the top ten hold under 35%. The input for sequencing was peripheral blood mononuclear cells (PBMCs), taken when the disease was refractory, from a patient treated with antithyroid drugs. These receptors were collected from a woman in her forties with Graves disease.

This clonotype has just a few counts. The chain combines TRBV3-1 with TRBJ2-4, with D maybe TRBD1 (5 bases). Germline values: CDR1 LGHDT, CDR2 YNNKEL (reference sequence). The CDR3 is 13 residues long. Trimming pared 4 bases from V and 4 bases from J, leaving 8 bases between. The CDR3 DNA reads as TGTGCCAGCAGCCGCAGGGAAAAAAACATTCAGTACTTC. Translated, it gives CASSRREKNIQYF.

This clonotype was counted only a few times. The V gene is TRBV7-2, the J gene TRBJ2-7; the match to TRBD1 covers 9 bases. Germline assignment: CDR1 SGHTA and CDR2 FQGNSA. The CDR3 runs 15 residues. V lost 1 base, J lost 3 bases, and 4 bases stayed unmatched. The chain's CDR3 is CASSLVWDRDYEQYF. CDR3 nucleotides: TGTGCCAGCAGCTTAGTTTGGGACAGGGACTACGAGCAGTACTTC.

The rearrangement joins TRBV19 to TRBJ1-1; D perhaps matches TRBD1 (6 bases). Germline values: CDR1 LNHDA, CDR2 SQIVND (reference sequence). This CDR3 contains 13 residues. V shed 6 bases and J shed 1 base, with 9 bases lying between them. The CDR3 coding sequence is TGTGCCAGTAGGACGACAGGGAACACTGAAGCTTTCTTT. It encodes CASRTTGNTEAFF.

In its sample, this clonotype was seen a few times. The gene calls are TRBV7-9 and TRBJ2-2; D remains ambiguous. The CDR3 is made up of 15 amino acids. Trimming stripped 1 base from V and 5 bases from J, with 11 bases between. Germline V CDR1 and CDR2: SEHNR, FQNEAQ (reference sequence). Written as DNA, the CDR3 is TGTGCCAGCAGCTTAGGACCCCGCGGAACCGGGGAGCTGTTTTTT. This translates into CASSLGPRGTGELFF.

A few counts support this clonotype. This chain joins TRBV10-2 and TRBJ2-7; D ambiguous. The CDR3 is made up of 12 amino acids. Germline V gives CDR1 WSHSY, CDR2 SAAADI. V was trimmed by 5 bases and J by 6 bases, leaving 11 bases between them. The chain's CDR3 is CASSSEHGEQYF. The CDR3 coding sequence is TGCGCCAGCAGTTCCGAACACGGCGAGCAGTACTTC.

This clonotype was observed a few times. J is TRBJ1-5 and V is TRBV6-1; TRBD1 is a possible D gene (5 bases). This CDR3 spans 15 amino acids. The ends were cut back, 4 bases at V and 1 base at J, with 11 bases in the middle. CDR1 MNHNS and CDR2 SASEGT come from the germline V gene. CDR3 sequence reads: CASSAMDNSNQPQHF. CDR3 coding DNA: TGTGCCAGCAGTGCCATGGACAACAGCAATCAGCCCCAGCATTTT.

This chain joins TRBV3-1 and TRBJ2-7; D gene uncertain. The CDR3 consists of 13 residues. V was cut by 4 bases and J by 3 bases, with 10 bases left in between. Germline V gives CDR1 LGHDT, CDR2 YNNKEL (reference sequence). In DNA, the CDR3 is TGTGCCAGCAGCCTCTTGGACCGCTACGAGCAGTACTTC. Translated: CASSLLDRYEQYF.

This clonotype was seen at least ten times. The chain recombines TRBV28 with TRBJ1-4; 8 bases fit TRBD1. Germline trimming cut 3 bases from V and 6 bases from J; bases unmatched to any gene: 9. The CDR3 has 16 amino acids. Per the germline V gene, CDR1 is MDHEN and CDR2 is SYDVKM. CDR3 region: CASSFGQGAADEKLFF. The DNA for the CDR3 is TGTGCCAGCAGTTTTGGGCAGGGGGCTGCTGATGAAAAACTGTTTTTT.

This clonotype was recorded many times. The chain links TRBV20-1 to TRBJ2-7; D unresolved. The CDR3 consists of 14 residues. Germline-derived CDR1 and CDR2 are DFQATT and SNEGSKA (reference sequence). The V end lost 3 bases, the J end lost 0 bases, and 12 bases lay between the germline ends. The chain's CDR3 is CSARGVLDSYEQYF. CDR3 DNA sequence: TGCAGTGCTAGGGGTGTATTGGACTCCTACGAGCAGTACTTC.

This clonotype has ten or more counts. CDR3 in amino acids: CATSETGLGNQPQHF. CDR3 DNA sequence: TGTGCCACCAGTGAGACAGGGCTGGGCAATCAGCCCCAGCATTTT. The chain joins TRBV24-1 to TRBJ1-5; 7 bases are a match to TRBD1. The CDR3 length is 15 residues. The V gene's germline CDR1 is KGHDR and CDR2 SFDVKD. The V segment lost 4 bases and the J segment 2 bases; nucleotides outside the gene matches: 4.

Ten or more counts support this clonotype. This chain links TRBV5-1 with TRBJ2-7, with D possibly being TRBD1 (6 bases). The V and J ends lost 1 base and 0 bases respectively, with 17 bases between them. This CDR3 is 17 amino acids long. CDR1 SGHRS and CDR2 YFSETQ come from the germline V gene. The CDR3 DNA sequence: TGCGCCAGCAGCTTGAAACAGGGAAATCTTTACTCCTACGAGCAGTACTTC. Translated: CASSLKQGNLYSYEQYF.

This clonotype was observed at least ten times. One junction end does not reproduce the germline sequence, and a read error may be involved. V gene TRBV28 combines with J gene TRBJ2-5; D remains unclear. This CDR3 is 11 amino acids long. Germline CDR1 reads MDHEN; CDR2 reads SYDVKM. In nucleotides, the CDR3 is TGTGCCAGCAGTTTACCGGCACCCCGGAACTTC. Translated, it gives CASSLPAPRNF.

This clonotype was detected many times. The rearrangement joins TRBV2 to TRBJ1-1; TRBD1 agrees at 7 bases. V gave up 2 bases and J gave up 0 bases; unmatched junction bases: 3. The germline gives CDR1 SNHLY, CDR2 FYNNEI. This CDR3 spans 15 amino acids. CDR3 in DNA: TGTGCCAGCAGTGAACCGGGACAGTTGAACACTGAAGCTTTCTTT. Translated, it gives CASSEPGQLNTEAFF.

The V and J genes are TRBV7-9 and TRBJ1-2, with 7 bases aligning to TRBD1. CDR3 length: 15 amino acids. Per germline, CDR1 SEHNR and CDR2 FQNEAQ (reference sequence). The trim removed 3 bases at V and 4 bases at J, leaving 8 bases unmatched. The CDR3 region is CASSLDIGQAYGYTF. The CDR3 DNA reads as TGTGCCAGCAGCTTGGATATAGGACAGGCCTATGGCTACACCTTC.

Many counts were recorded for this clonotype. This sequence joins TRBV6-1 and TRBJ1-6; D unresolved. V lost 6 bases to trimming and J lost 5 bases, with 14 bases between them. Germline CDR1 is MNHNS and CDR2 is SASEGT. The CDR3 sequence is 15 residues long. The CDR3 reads CASRTLPGNNSPLHF. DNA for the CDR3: TGTGCCAGCAGGACTCTCCCGGGAAATAATTCACCCCTCCACTTT.